This T cell receptor beta chain comes out of a study of blood T cell repertoires in COVID-19. Study in general: Some COVID-19 samples were acute and others convalescent; all came from the United States, Italy and Spain. Sample material is recorded as cDNA or gDNA derived from T cells, B-cell-depleted T cells, or PBMCs.

The CDR3 contains 17 residues. Trimming took 0 bases from V and 1 from J; bases not matched to a gene: 4. Looked up from germline, CDR1 is SGHRS and CDR2 is YFSETQ. As originally analysed: Nucleated cell number was recorded as an estimate derived from reference gene primer amplification. Assay used: immunoSEQ multiplex PCR; TCRdb lists only in-frame clones, some missing. The V and J calls and clone size come from that table; D and trimming were worked out from the DNA. The table lists roughly 100,000 clones, about 80% of them singletons, with over 3.5% in the top ten. The material sequenced was peripheral blood. This chain uses TRBV5-1 with TRBJ2-2; 9 bases are shared with TRBD2. The origin of this receptor is a man in his 60s with acute or convalescent COVID-19. The chain's CDR3 is CASSLAPREGNTGELFF. The CDR3 DNA follows: TGCGCCAGCAGCTTGGCCCCGCGGGAGGGGAACACCGGGGAGCTGTTTTTT.